This T cell receptor beta chain was identified in a study of CD4 T cells in relation to SARS-CoV-2 and coronaviruses. Whole-study context: ViraFEST: roughly ten-day antigen culture of PBMCs, then TCR beta CDR3 sequencing. Whole-study findings and limits: This crossreactivity analysis covered spike protein alone, no other viral proteins.

The unexposed donors gave CD4+ T cells in 2011-2018, prior to COVID-19. CD4+ T cells were isolated from the cells after more than 8 days of culture. Turning to this clone: Its specificity is not known.

This CDR3 has 16 amino acids. V lost 5 bases and J lost 5; bases outside the gene matches: 10. Germline assignment: CDR1 KGHSH and CDR2 LQKENI. Profiling relied on immunoSEQ multiplex PCR, and the TCRdb table lists in-frame clones only, not all of them. The sample carries around 22,000 clones, under 85% recorded once. The rearrangement joins TRBV18 to TRBJ1-2; 11 nucleotides align to TRBD1. The TCR originated in a human donor in good health. Sequencing was done on a sample of CD4+ T cells from PBMCs, cultured in vitro. CDR3 amino acids: CASSSSRDRGFYGYTF. The CDR3 bases are TGTGCCAGCTCATCTAGCCGGGACAGGGGGTTTTATGGCTACACCTTC.